The 29 T cell receptor beta chains given below trace back to one sample, sequenced in a study of sequential checkpoint blockade in melanoma (dated by TCRdb to the late 2010s). Per the publication, the treatment or condition label means: randomized to nivolumab then ipilimumab (arm A) or the reverse (arm B). The library relied on the immunoSEQ multiplex PCR assay. TCRdb took this table from immuneACCESS and kept in-frame rearrangements with V and J called. Such tables lack part of the clones; where checked against another copy, unresolved V genes explain under half of the gap, and the rest is unexplained. This sample lists 20,000 to 25,000 clones; under 30% were detected once. The leading ten clones occupy 6.7% of the sample. The sequencing here drew on tumor tissue (inferred from file names), taken from a patient given nivolumab and ipilimumab in sequence. These receptors were collected from a human donor with melanoma.

This clone appeared a few times. The chain is built from TRBV6-8 and TRBJ2-2, with D unresolved. This CDR3 is built from 14 residues. V was clipped by 7 bases and J by 0 bases, with 9 bases between them. Germline V gene sequence: CDR1 MNHGY, CDR2 SAAAGT. CDR3: CASTQRPNTGELFF. CDR3 DNA sequence: TGTGCCAGCACCCAGCGCCCGAACACCGGGGAGCTGTTTTTT.

This chain links TRBV6-8 with TRBJ2-5; weak D call: TRBD2 (6 bases). The germline V and J ends were trimmed by 2 bases and 3 bases, with 13 bases remaining between them. CDR1 and CDR2 (germline): MNHGY, SAAAGT. This CDR3 spans 15 amino acids. The CDR3 nucleotides read TGTGCCAGCAGTTACGTCCGCGGGATTAAAGAGACCCAGTACTTC. This codes for CASSYVRGIKETQYF.

This clone was detected only a few times. CDR3 DNA sequence: TGTGCCACCTCAGGACAGGGTACTTCACCCCTCCACTTT. This gives the protein CATSGQGTSPLHF. This chain uses TRBV12-5 with TRBJ1-6; 8 nucleotides align to TRBD1. The germline CDR1 and CDR2 sequences are LGHNT and FRNRAP. CDR3 length: 13 amino acids.

This clone showed up just a few times. The chain links TRBV7-1 to TRBJ2-1; 12 bases map to TRBD2. TRBV7-1 is an ORF, with its function uncertain. The CDR3 has 19 residues. V lost 5 bases, J lost 1 base, and 12 bases stayed unmatched. The CDR3: CASSQDLLAGGTSYNEQFF. The CDR3, as DNA: TGTGCCAGCAGCCAAGATCTGCTAGCGGGAGGGACTTCCTACAATGAGCAGTTCTTC.

V and J are TRBV6-8 and TRBJ2-2; D call uncertain. The CDR3 consists of 13 residues. Trimming stripped 5 bases from V and 4 bases from J, with 8 bases between. Germline CDR1 reads MNHGY; CDR2 reads SAAAGT. CDR3 nucleotides: TGTGCCAGCAGTGATCTGGCCACCGGGGAGCTGTTTTTT. It is translated as CASSDLATGELFF.

The chain links TRBV29-1 to TRBJ2-1; the D is unclear. V shed 4 bases and J shed 4 bases, with 11 bases lying between them. The CDR3 is 13 residues long. Looked up from germline, CDR1 is SQVTM and CDR2 is ANQGSEA. DNA of the CDR3: TGCAGCGTTGGGGAAAGGGCTTACAATGAGCAGTTCTTC. This codes for CSVGERAYNEQFF.

The chain carries TRBV5-1 and TRBJ1-3; D is unclear. This CDR3 has 17 amino acids. Per the germline V gene, CDR1 is SGHRS and CDR2 is YFSETQ. V was shortened by 1 base and J by 2 bases, with 16 bases between the two germline ends. The CDR3 nucleotides read TGCGCCAGCAGCTTGTACGCAGACTTCACCCCTGGAAACACCATATATTTT. Translation: CASSLYADFTPGNTIYF.

Here the CDR3 reads CASSLNPQGGNTEAFF. The CDR3 coding sequence is TGTGCCAGCAGCTTAAACCCACAGGGGGGGAACACTGAAGCTTTCTTT. This chain connects TRBV11-3 to TRBJ1-1; 8 bases map to TRBD1. Germline CDR1 is SGHNT and CDR2 is YENEEA. Germline trimming cut 2 bases from V and 1 base from J; bases unmatched to any gene: 6. The CDR3 length is 16 residues.

This clone was picked up a small number of times. The rearrangement joins TRBV12-5 to TRBJ2-1, with D hard to call. The length of the CDR3 is 15 residues. Trimming took off 3 bases at V and 4 bases at J, with 13 bases between the two ends. The germline V gene has CDR1 LGHNT and CDR2 FRNRAP. The CDR3 protein is CASGLGRVGYNEQFF. CDR3 DNA sequence: TGTGCTAGTGGTTTAGGTAGGGTGGGATACAATGAGCAGTTCTTC. Combining the CDR3 with reference TRBV12-5 and TRBJ2-1 gives the whole variable domain DARVTQTPRHKVTEMGQEVTMRCQPILGHNTVFWYRQTMMQGLELLAYFRNRAPLDDSGMPKDRFSAEMPDATLATLKIQPSEPRDSAVYFCASGLGRVGYNEQFFGPGTRLTVL.

The chain is built from TRBV14 and TRBJ2-7; 10 nucleotides match TRBD1. V lost 2 bases and J lost 6; bases outside the gene matches: 10. This CDR3 comprises 16 residues. CDR1 SGHDN and CDR2 FVKESK come from the germline V gene. Here the CDR3 reads CASSQLPGQGTSEQYF. The CDR3 DNA follows: TGTGCCAGCAGCCAACTGCCGGGACAGGGGACTTCCGAGCAGTACTTC. The whole variable domain, filled in from reference TRBV14 and TRBJ2-7, reads EAGVTQFPSHSVIEKGQTVTLRCDPISGHDNLYWYRRVMGKEIKFLLHFVKESKQDESGMPNNRFLAERTGGTYSTLKVQPAELEDSGVYFCASSQLPGQGTSEQYFGPGTRLTVT.

The chain has TRBV6-8 and TRBJ1-1, with 7 bases aligning to TRBD1. V shed 6 bases and J 4 bases; nucleotides not matched to a gene: 5. The germline CDR1 and CDR2 sequences are MNHGY and SAAAGT. This CDR3 contains 13 residues. CDR3 region: CASSRGEGTEAFF. In nucleotides, the CDR3 is TGTGCCAGCAGCAGGGGGGAAGGCACTGAAGCTTTCTTT.

The genes are TRBV11-3 and TRBJ1-6; 9 bases fit TRBD1. CDR1 is SGHNT, CDR2 YENEEA, per germline. The J segment lost 6 bases and the V segment lost 2 bases, leaving 5 bases of the junction unmatched. This CDR3 region has 16 residues. The CDR3: CASSLTGTGSNSPLHF. The CDR3 DNA reads TGTGCCAGCAGCTTAACCGGGACAGGGTCTAATTCACCCCTCCACTTT.

Only a few counts were recorded for this clone. This chain connects TRBV18 to TRBJ1-1; D is perhaps TRBD1 (5 bases). The CDR3 contains 15 residues. Trimming left V 1 base short and J 3 bases short, with 12 bases between. CDR1 and CDR2 (germline): KGHSH, LQKENI. DNA of the CDR3: TGTGCCAGCTCACCACAGGGTGGGGGAGACACTGAAGCTTTCTTT. Encoded protein: CASSPQGGGDTEAFF.

The chain recombines TRBV6-8 with TRBJ2-1, with D unclear. The CDR3 contains 13 residues. Germline V gene sequence: CDR1 MNHGY, CDR2 SAAAGT. V lost 8 bases, J lost 10 bases, and 18 bases lay in between. The CDR3 is CASANGPNGEQFF. Here the CDR3 DNA reads TGTGCCAGCGCGAACGGGCCCAACGGAGAGCAGTTCTTC.

A few counts support this clone. The J gene is TRBJ2-3, the V gene TRBV9; D gene unclear. V was trimmed by 0 bases and J by 2 bases, leaving 10 bases between them. In germline, CDR1 is SGDLS, CDR2 YYNGEE. The CDR3 extends over 15 amino acids. CDR3 nucleotides: TGTGCCAGCAGCGTAGGAGGTCTTCTCACAGATACGCAGTATTTT. Its translation is CASSVGGLLTDTQYF.

By sample fraction, this clone is medium-sized. V gene TRBV11-3 combines with J gene TRBJ1-6; 8 nucleotides agree with TRBD1. Trimming took 4 bases from V and 9 from J; bases not matched to a gene: 5. This CDR3 has 14 residues. Germline-derived CDR1 and CDR2 are SGHNT and YENEEA. CDR3 loop: CASSSDRVGSPLHF. The CDR3 DNA is TGTGCCAGCAGCTCGGACAGGGTGGGTTCACCCCTCCACTTT.

The rearrangement links TRBV30 to TRBJ2-3, with TRBD2 matching over 8 bases. The ends lost 4 bases at V and 0 bases at J; junction bases unmatched: 6. CDR1 is GTSNPN, CDR2 SVGIG, per germline (reference sequence). This CDR3 has 15 amino acids. CDR3 region: CAWTLAGSSTDTQYF. CDR3 bases: TGTGCCTGGACCTTAGCGGGATCTAGCACAGATACGCAGTATTTT.

The genes are TRBV11-3 and TRBJ2-1; TRBD1 matches 7 bases. CDR3 size: 14 residues. The germline gives CDR1 SGHNT, CDR2 YENEEA. J gave up 4 bases and V 6 bases, and 6 bases lay outside the gene matches. Here the CDR3 reads CASSPQGQYNEQFF. Here the CDR3 DNA reads TGTGCCAGCAGTCCCCAGGGACAGTACAATGAGCAGTTCTTC.

The chain is built from TRBV5-1 and TRBJ1-2; a weak D match, TRBD1 (5 bases). This CDR3 has 14 residues. Germline CDR1 and CDR2: SGHRS and YFSETQ. Trimming cost V 2 bases and J 5 bases, with 13 bases left between them. The CDR3 here is CASSFGTPEYGYTF. In DNA, the CDR3 is TGCGCCAGCAGCTTCGGGACTCCGGAGTATGGCTACACCTTC.

This rearrangement joins TRBV29-1 to TRBJ1-2; 9 bases map to TRBD1. Trimming removed 2 bases from V and 7 bases from J; junction bases left unmatched: 5. CDR1 SQVTM and CDR2 ANQGSEA come from the germline V gene. There are 13 residues in the CDR3. The CDR3 reads CSVERDRARGYTF. DNA for the CDR3: TGCAGCGTTGAAAGGGACAGGGCGCGTGGCTACACCTTC.

This chain links TRBV12-1 with TRBJ2-7; the DNA was not compared with TRBD2, the D call given in the table. TRBV12-1 is classified as a pseudogene. The CDR3 is made up of 16 amino acids. CDR3 sequence (DNA): TGTGCCAGCAGCTTCCCAGCGGGGACAAGCTCCTACGAGCAGTACTTC. It translates to CASSFPAGTSSYEQYF.

This chain links TRBV9 with TRBJ2-7, with D perhaps TRBD1 (6 bases). The germline V and J ends were trimmed by 5 bases and 6 bases, with 18 bases remaining between them. Germline loops: CDR1 SGDLS, CDR2 YYNGEE. The length of the CDR3 is 14 residues. The CDR3 is CASSGLALGGEQYF. In DNA, the CDR3 is TGTGCCAGCAGTGGGTTAGCGTTAGGGGGCGAGCAGTACTTC.

The gene calls are TRBV6-8 and TRBJ2-5, with 16 bases lining up with TRBD2. CDR3 length: 16 residues. Trimming cost V 6 bases and J 5 bases; bases outside gene matches: 6. Germline loops: CDR1 MNHGY, CDR2 SAAAGT. The DNA of the CDR3 is TGTGCCAGCAGCCAGATGGGACTAGCGGGAGGGGAGACCCAGTACTTC. Amino acid sequence: CASSQMGLAGGETQYF.

V and J are TRBV28 and TRBJ2-7; TRBD2 matches at 7 bases. Germline assignment: CDR1 MDHEN and CDR2 SYDVKM. This CDR3 region has 14 residues. V lost 7 bases and J lost 4; bases outside the gene matches: 10. CDR3 sequence reads: CASTGLVKEYEQYF. The CDR3 nucleotides are TGTGCCAGCACCGGACTAGTGAAAGAGTACGAGCAGTACTTC. The whole variable domain, filled in from reference TRBV28 and TRBJ2-7, reads DVKVTQSSRYLVKRTGEKVFLECVQDMDHENMFWYRQDPGLGLRLIYFSYDVKMKEKGDIPEGYSVSREKKERFSLILESASTNQTSMYLCASTGLVKEYEQYFGPGTRLTVT.

This sequence joins TRBV5-1 and TRBJ1-2; D ambiguous. In germline, CDR1 is SGHRS, CDR2 YFSETQ. The V end was cut by 0 bases, the J end by 5 bases, with 11 bases between. This CDR3 is 14 amino acids long. The CDR3 coding sequence is TGCGCCAGCAGCTTGGCCACCAGAGATTATGGCTACACCTTC. It translates to CASSLATRDYGYTF. Supplemented by reference TRBV5-1 and TRBJ1-2, the full variable domain reads KAGVTQTPRYLIKTRGQQVTLSCSPISGHRSVSWYQQTPGQGLQFLFEYFSETQRNKGNFPGRFSGRQFSNSRSEMNVSTLELGDSALYLCASSLATRDYGYTFGSGTRLTVV.

Remarks on this clone: One junction end disagrees with the germline gene, perhaps due to a read error. This chain uses TRBV7-6 with TRBJ2-7, with 8 nucleotides matching TRBD2. CDR1 is SGHVS, CDR2 FNYEAQ, per germline. The length of the CDR3 is 15 residues. The CDR3 loop reads CASSLGPGGTYEQYF. The CDR3 DNA follows: TGTGCTAGCAGCTTAGGTCCGGGAGGGACCTACGAGCAGTACTTC.

The chain links TRBV14 to TRBJ1-1; D is uncertain. This CDR3 is built from 15 residues. The germline V gene has CDR1 SGHDN and CDR2 FVKESK. The V end was cut by 2 bases, the J end by 3 bases, with 13 bases between. The CDR3 nucleotides are TGTGCCAGCAGCCAAAACACCGGTTGGGACACTGAAGCTTTCTTT. Its protein is CASSQNTGWDTEAFF.

V and J are TRBV19 and TRBJ2-1, with 7 bases that match TRBD1. J lost 1 base, V lost 4 bases, and 1 base had no gene match. There are 14 residues in the CDR3. The germline V gene has CDR1 LNHDA and CDR2 SQIVND (reference sequence). The CDR3 DNA reads TGTGCCAGTAGTACAGGGGGTTCCTACAATGAGCAGTTCTTC. It translates to CASSTGGSYNEQFF. The full variable domain, completed using reference TRBV19 and TRBJ2-1, is DGGITQSPKYLFRKEGQNVTLSCEQNLNHDAMYWYRQDPGQGLRLIYYSQIVNDFQKGDIAEGYSVSREKKESFPLTVTSAQKNPTAFYLCASSTGGSYNEQFFGPGTRLTVL.

This clone was picked up a small number of times. The chain has TRBV28 and TRBJ1-3; 7 positions agree with TRBD1. V lost 7 bases and J lost 4; bases outside the gene matches: 4. CDR1 is MDHEN, CDR2 SYDVKM, per germline. The CDR3 covers 13 residues. CDR3 sequence (DNA): TGTGCCAGCAACAGGGGAACCGGAAACACCATATATTTT. Translation: CASNRGTGNTIYF.